This T cell receptor beta chain derives from a study of blood T cell repertoires in COVID-19. About the research overall: COVID-19 samples from acute and convalescent phases originated in the United States, Italy and Spain. T cells, B-cell-depleted T cells, or PBMCs supplied cDNA or gDNA.

Trimming removed 0 bases from V and 11 bases from J; junction bases left unmatched: 7. Germline CDR1 LGHNA, CDR2 YNFKEQ. This CDR3 has 15 residues. Study processing details: Nucleated cell counts were estimated from reference gene primer amplification. The method was immunoSEQ multiplex PCR; TCRdb's version includes in-frame clones alone and lacks a portion of them. Clone size and V and J calls were adopted from that table, with D and trimming inferred from the DNA. This table holds some 320,000 clones, more than 70% found once. The material sequenced was peripheral blood. The clonotype was recovered from a young woman who had recovered from COVID-19. The J gene is TRBJ2-1, the V gene TRBV4-2; 10 bases align to TRBD2. Here the CDR3 reads CASSQDLPSGGQQFF. The CDR3 DNA is TGTGCCAGCAGCCAAGATTTGCCTAGCGGGGGTCAGCAGTTCTTC.